This TCR beta chain originates from a study of blood T cell repertoires in COVID-19. For the study at large: The samples span acute and convalescent COVID-19 from the United States, Italy and Spain. T cells, B-cell-depleted T cells, or PBMCs supplied cDNA or gDNA.

V dropped 7 bases and J dropped 0; count of bases not matched to a gene: 10. This CDR3 contains 18 residues. Germline CDR1 MDHEN, CDR2 SYDVKM. Per the original methods: The assay estimated nucleated cells by amplifying reference gene primers. Libraries were prepared by immunoSEQ multiplex PCR; TCRdb keeps only in-frame clonotypes and omits some of them. That table gives V, J and clone size, and the DNA gave D and trimming. This table holds around 74,000 clones, roughly 90% found once. This chain links TRBV28 with TRBJ1-5; 12 nucleotides line up with TRBD1. The specimen was peripheral blood. This TCR was sampled from a woman older than 75 with active or convalescent COVID-19. The CDR3 here is CASTPGTGGFLSNQPQHF. In DNA, the CDR3 is TGTGCCAGCACCCCCGGGACAGGGGGCTTCCTTAGCAATCAGCCCCAGCATTTT.